The present entry profiles one T cell receptor beta chain with its context. No antigen is known for it. With 3 bases clipped from V and 5 bases from J, the junction kept 7 bases outside the gene matches. The CDR3 contains 13 residues. In germline, CDR1 is SQVTM, CDR2 ANQGSEA. This record belongs to a study of OX40 agonist ivuxolimab in advanced cancers. Whole-study context: Ivuxolimab was delivered to patients intravenously every 2 weeks at doses spanning 0.01 to 10 mg/kg. At about 82% male, the cohort had a mean age of approximately 60 years, ranging from about 20 to 80.

Patients were ineligible given autoimmune disease history or systemic immunosuppression. Study-level results: Among the least clonally expanded were partial responders at 0.1-3.0 mg/kg.

Produced via immunoSEQ multiplex PCR; TCRdb's table is partial and in-frame only. In the table there are roughly 28,000 clones, 75% to 85% of which are singletons. This clonotype was sampled from an adult with an advanced solid tumor such as melanoma, head and neck, liver or kidney cancer. V usage is TRBV29-1 and J usage is TRBJ2-7; TRBD1 agrees at 7 bases. The input for sequencing was CD4+ or CD8+ T cells sorted from blood, taken in a trial of the OX40 agonist ivuxolimab. CDR3 protein: CSVEPGRGNEQYF. In DNA form, the CDR3 reads TGCAGCGTTGAGCCGGGCAGGGGGAACGAGCAGTACTTC.